One and the same sample provided the 9 T cell receptor beta chains below, sequenced in a study of T cell repertoires in cytomegalovirus infection. TCRdb passed the reads through MiXCR, listing each CDR3 protein once. The table shows a few hundred thousand distinct CDR3 sequences, with roughly a third occurring only once. These receptors' antigens are unknown. Sequences were derived from cultured PBMCs, sampled from culture after CMV antigen stimulation. Source of these receptors: a human donor in good health (CMV status not recorded). Some clones in this sample may be carry-over from other donors' samples.

This clonotype was counted between two and nine times. V usage is TRBV4-1 and J usage is TRBJ2-5; the D is unclear. Trimming took 0 bases from V and 5 from J, leaving 7 bases between them. The CDR3 covers 13 residues. From germline, CDR1 is MGHRA and CDR2 YSYEKL. The CDR3 sequence is CASSQEGWETQYF. The CDR3 DNA sequence: TGCGCCAGCAGCCAAGAGGGTTGGGAGACCCAGTACTTC.

This chain connects TRBV4-1 to TRBJ2-4; a possible D gene is TRBD2 (7 bases). The CDR3 contains 17 residues. Germline CDR1 MGHRA, CDR2 YSYEKL. Between the trimmed V and J ends, which lost 0 bases and 0 bases, there was a span of 12 bases. The CDR3 here is CASSQEGGGVAKNIQYF. For the CDR3, the DNA is TGCGCCAGCAGCCAAGAGGGAGGGGGAGTAGCCAAAAACATTCAGTACTTC.

This clonotype was counted ten times or more. This chain joins TRBV7-2 and TRBJ2-3; TRBD2 matches 9 bases. V shed 3 bases and J 4 bases; nucleotides not matched to a gene: 8. Germline assignment: CDR1 SGHTA and CDR2 FQGNSA. The CDR3 spans 16 residues. The CDR3 region has the DNA TGTGCCAGCAGCTTTAGTAGCGGGAGAGGGGCAGATACGCAGTATTTT. Amino acids: CASSFSSGRGADTQYF.

The chain employs TRBV25-1 and TRBJ2-2; D is uncertain. The CDR3 extends over 12 amino acids. The V end lost 7 bases, the J end lost 6 bases, and 9 bases lay between the germline ends. Germline lookup yields CDR1 MGHDK and CDR2 SYGVNS. CDR3 nucleotides: TGTGCCAGCAACTCTCAGCCCGGGGAGCTGTTTTTT. It is translated as CASNSQPGELFF. Based on the CDR3 plus reference TRBV25-1 and TRBJ2-2, the full variable domain is EADIYQTPRYLVIGTGKKITLECSQTMGHDKMYWYQQDPGMELHLIHYSYGVNSTEKGDLSSESTVSRIRTEHFPLTLESARPSHTSQYLCASNSQPGELFFGEGSRLTVL.

V is TRBV11-2 and J is TRBJ1-1, with D possibly being TRBD1 (6 bases). The CDR3 spans 14 residues. Germline V gives CDR1 SGHAT, CDR2 FQNNGV. V dropped 5 bases and J dropped 5 bases, with 15 bases sitting between them. For the CDR3, the DNA is TGTGCCAGCAGCAACAGGGTTGCGGGGACTGAAGCTTTCTTT. Translated, it gives CASSNRVAGTEAFF.

The sample holds many counts of this clonotype. The chain links TRBV6-1 to TRBJ2-7; 9 positions agree with TRBD2. The trim removed 6 bases at V and 7 bases at J, leaving 4 bases unmatched. Germline CDR1 and CDR2: MNHNS and SASEGT. This CDR3 is 12 amino acids long. The CDR3 DNA is TGTGCCAGCAGAGCGGGGGGCCGAGAGCAGTACTTC. Its protein product is CASRAGGREQYF.

The J gene is TRBJ2-2, the V gene TRBV7-8, with 12 nucleotides matching TRBD2. This CDR3 is built from 17 residues. With V trimmed by 3 bases and J by 0 bases, 2 bases remained unmatched. In germline, CDR1 is SGHVS, CDR2 FQNEAQ. The CDR3 here is CASSFRLAGANTGELFF. The CDR3 DNA reads as TGTGCCAGCAGCTTCAGACTAGCGGGGGCGAACACCGGGGAGCTGTTTTTT.

The chain employs TRBV6-8 and TRBJ1-4, with TRBD1 as a possible D gene (6 bases). Germline assignment: CDR1 MNHGY and CDR2 SAAAGT. V shed 10 bases and J shed 8 bases, with 17 bases lying between them. The CDR3 sequence is 13 residues long. For the CDR3, the DNA is TGTGCCATACGGCTGGGGGCGGAAGAAAAACTGTTTTTT. This codes for CAIRLGAEEKLFF.

The V call is TRBV20-1, the J call TRBJ1-4; tentatively, D is TRBD1 (5 bases). The V and J ends lost 4 bases and 6 bases respectively, with 15 bases between them. The CDR3 is 14 amino acids. Germline loops: CDR1 DFQATT, CDR2 SNEGSKA (reference sequence). The CDR3 region has the DNA TGCAGTGCTAAAGACCCACGGGGGGATGAAAAACTGTTTTTT. Translating it yields CSAKDPRGDEKLFF.